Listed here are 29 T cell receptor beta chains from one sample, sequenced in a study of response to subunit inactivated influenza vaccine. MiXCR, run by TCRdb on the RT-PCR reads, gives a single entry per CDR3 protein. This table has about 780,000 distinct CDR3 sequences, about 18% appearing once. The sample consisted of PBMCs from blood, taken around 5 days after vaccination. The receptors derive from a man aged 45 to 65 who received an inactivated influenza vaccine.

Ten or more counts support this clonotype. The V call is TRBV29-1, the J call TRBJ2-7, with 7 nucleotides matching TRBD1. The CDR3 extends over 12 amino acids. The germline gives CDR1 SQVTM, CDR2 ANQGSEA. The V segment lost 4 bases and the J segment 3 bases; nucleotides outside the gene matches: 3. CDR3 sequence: CSVAGTVYEQYF. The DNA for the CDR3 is TGCAGCGTTGCCGGGACAGTCTACGAGCAGTACTTC.

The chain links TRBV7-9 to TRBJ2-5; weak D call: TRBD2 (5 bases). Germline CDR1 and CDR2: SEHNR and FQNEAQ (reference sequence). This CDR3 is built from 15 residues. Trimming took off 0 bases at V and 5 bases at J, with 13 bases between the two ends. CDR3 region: CASSLALLVEETQYF. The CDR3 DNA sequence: TGTGCCAGCAGCTTAGCTCTACTAGTGGAGGAGACCCAGTACTTC.

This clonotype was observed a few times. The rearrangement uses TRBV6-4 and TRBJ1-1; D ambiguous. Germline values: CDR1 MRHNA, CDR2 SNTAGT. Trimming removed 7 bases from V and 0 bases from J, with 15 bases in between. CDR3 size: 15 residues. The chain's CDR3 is CASILPGEMNTEAFF. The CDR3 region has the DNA TGTGCCAGCATCCTGCCCGGGGAAATGAACACTGAAGCTTTCTTT.

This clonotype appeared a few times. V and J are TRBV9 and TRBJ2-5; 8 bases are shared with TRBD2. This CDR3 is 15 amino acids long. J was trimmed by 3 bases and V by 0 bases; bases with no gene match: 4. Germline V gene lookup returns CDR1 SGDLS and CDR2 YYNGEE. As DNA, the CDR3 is TGTGCCAGCAGCGTAGCGGGGGGGGGTAAAGAGACCCAGTACTTC. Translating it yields CASSVAGGGKETQYF.

CDR3 in amino acids: CATSAATTDTQYF. In DNA form, the CDR3 reads TGTGCCACCAGTGCAGCCACCACAGATACGCAGTATTTT. The genes are TRBV24-1 and TRBJ2-3; D unclear. CDR1 and CDR2 from the germline V gene are KGHDR and SFDVKD. CDR3 length: 13 residues. V lost 5 bases and J lost 2, with 7 bases in between.

CDR3 bases: TGTGCCAGCAGTTTGTGGAGGGAGTGGTATTTT. Translating gives CASSLWREWYF. V gene TRBV28 combines with J gene TRBJ2-3; tentative D call: TRBD2 (6 bases). The germline CDR1 and CDR2 sequences are MDHEN and SYDVKM. V lost 3 bases and J 14 bases, leaving 12 bases between the germline ends. The CDR3 sequence is 11 residues long.

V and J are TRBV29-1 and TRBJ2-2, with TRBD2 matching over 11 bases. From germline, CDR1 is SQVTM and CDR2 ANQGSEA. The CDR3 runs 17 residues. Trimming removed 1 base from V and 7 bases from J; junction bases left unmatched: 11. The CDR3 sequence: CSVEGGTSGGWNGELFF. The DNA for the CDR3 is TGCAGCGTTGAAGGGGGAACTAGCGGGGGATGGAACGGGGAGCTGTTTTTT.

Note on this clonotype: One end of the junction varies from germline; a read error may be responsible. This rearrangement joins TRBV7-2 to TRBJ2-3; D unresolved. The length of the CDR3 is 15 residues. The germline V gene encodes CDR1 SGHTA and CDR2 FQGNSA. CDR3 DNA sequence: TGTGCCAGCAGCCCGCAGGTCTCGGGCACAGATACGGAGTATTTT. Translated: CASSPQVSGTDTEYF.

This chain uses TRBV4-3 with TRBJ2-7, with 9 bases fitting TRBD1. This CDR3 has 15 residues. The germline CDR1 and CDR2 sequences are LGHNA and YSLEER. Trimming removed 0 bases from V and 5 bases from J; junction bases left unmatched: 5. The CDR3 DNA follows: TGCGCCAGCAGCCAAGAAACCGGGACAGGGCACGAGCAGTACTTC. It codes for CASSQETGTGHEQYF.

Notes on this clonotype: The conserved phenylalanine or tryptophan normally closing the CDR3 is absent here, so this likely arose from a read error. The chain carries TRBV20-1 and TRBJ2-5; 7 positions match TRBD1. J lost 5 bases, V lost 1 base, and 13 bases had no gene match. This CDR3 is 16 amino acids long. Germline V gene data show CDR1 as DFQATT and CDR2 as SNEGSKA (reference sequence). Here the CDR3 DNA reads TGCAGTGCTAGAGCTAAGGGGGCTGGTAAAGGGGAGACCCAGTACTCC. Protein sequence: CSARAKGAGKGETQYS.

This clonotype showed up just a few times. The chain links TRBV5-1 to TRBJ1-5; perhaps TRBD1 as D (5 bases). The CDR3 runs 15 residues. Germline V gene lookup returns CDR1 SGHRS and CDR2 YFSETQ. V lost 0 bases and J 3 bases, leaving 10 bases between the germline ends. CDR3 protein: CASSLAGTPNQPQHF. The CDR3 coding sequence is TGCGCCAGCAGCTTGGCCGGGACCCCCAATCAGCCCCAGCATTTT.

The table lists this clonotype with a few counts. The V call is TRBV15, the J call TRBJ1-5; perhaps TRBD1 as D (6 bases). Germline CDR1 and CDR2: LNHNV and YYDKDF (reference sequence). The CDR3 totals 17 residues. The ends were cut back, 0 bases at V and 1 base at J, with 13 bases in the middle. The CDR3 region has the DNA TGTGCCACCAGCAGAGATGTGGGACACGGAAGCAATCAGCCCCAGCATTTT. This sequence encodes CATSRDVGHGSNQPQHF.

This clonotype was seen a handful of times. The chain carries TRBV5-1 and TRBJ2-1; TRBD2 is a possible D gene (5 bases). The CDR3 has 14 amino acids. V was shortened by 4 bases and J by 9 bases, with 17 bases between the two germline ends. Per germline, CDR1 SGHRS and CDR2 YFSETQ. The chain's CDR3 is CASSQGLDFAEQFF. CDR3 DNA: TGCGCCAGCAGCCAAGGACTGGACTTCGCTGAGCAGTTCTTC.

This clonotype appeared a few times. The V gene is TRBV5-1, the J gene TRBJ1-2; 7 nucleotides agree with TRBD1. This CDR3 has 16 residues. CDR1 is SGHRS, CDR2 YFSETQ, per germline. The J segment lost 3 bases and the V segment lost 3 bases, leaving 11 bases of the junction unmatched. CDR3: CASSSSGTAIDYGYTF. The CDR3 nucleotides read TGCGCCAGCAGCTCCTCCGGGACAGCAATCGACTATGGCTACACCTTC.

The CDR3: CASISYTGELFF. DNA of the CDR3: TGTGCCAGCATCTCGTACACCGGGGAGCTGTTTTTT. The genes are TRBV28 and TRBJ2-2; no clear D. The germline V and J ends were trimmed by 7 bases and 3 bases, with 6 bases remaining between them. The CDR3 has 12 amino acids. CDR1 is MDHEN, CDR2 SYDVKM, per germline.

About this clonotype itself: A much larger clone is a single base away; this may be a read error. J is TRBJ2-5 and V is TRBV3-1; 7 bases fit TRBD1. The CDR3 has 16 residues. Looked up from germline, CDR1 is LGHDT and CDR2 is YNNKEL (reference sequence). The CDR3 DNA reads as TGTGTCAGCAGCCACGATGGGACAGAGAACCAAGAGACCCAGTACTTC. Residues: CVSSHDGTENQETQYF.

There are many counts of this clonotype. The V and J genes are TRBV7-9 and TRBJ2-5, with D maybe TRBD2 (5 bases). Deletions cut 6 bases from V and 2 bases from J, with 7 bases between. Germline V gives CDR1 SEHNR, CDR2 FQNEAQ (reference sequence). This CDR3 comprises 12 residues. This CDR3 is CASSSGQETQYF. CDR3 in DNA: TGTGCCAGCAGTTCGGGGCAAGAGACCCAGTACTTC.

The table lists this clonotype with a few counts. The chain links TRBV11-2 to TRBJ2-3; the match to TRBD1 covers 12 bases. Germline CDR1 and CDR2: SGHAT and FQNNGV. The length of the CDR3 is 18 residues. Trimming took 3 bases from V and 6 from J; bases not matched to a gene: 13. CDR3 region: CASSFYLGQGAGVDTQYF. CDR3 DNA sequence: TGTGCCAGCAGCTTCTACCTGGGACAGGGGGCTGGTGTTGATACGCAGTATTTT.

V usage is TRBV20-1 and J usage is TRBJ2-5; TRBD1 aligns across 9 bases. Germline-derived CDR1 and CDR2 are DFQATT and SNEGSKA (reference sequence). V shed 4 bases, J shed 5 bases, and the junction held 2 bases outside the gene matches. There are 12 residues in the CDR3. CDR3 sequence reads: CSANRGRETQYF. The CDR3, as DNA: TGCAGTGCTAACAGGGGGCGGGAGACCCAGTACTTC.

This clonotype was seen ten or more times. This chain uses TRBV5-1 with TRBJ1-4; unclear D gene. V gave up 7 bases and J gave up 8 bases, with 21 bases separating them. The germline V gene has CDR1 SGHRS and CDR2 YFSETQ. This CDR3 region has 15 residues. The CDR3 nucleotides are TGCGCCAGCCGAGGAGGTGGAACCTTGGGGGAAAAACTGTTTTTT. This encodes CASRGGGTLGEKLFF.

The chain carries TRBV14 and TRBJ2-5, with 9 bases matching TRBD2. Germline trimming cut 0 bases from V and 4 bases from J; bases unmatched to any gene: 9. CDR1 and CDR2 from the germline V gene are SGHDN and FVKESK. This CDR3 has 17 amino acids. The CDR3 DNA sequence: TGTGCCAGCAGCCAAGATCGGCTAGCGGGGTTACGAGAGACCCAGTACTTC. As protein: CASSQDRLAGLRETQYF.

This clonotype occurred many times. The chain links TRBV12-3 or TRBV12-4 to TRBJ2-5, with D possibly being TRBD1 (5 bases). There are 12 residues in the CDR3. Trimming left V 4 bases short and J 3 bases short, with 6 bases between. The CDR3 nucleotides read TGTGCCAGCAGTTCAGGGAAAGAGACCCAGTACTTC. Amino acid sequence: CASSSGKETQYF.

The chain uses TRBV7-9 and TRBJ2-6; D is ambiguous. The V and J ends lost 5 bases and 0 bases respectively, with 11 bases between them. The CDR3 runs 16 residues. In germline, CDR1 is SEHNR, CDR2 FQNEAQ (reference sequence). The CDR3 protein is CASSLDTNSGANVLTF. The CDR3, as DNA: TGTGCCAGCAGCCTCGATACTAACTCTGGGGCCAACGTCCTGACTTTC.

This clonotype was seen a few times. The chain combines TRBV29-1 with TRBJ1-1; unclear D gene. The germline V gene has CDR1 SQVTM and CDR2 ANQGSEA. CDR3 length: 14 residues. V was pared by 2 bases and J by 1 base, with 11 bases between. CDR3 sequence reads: CSVERGLENTEAFF. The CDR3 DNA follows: TGCAGCGTTGAACGAGGGTTGGAGAACACTGAAGCTTTCTTT.

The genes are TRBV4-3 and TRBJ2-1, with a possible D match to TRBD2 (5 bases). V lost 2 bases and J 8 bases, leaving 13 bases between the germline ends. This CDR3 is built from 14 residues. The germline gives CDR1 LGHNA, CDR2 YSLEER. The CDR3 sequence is CASSQRLASDEQFF. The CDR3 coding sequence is TGCGCCAGCAGCCAAAGGTTAGCGTCTGATGAGCAGTTCTTC.

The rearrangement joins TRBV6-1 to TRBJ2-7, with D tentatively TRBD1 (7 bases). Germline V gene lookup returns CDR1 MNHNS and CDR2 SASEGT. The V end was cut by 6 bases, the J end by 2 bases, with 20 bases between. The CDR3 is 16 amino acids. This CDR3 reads CASSPAGGRGTYEQYF. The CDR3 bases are TGTGCCAGCAGCCCCGCAGGGGGGAGAGGTACCTACGAGCAGTACTTC.

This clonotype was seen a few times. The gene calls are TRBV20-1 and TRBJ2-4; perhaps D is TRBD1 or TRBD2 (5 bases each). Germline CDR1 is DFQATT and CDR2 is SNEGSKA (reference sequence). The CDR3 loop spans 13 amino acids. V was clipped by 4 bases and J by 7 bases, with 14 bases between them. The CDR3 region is CSATSGSGNIQYF. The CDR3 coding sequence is TGCAGTGCTACCAGCGGATCAGGGAACATTCAGTACTTC.

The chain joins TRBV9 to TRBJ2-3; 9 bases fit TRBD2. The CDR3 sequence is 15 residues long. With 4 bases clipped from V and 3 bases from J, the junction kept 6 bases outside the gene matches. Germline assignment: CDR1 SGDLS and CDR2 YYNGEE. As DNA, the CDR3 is TGTGCCAGCAGCACGGGTAGCGGGAGAACAGATACGCAGTATTTT. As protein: CASSTGSGRTDTQYF.

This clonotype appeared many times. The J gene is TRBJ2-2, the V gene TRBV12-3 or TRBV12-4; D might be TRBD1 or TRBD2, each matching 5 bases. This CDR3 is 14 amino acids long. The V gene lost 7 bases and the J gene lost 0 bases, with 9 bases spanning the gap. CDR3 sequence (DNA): TGTGCCAGCACGGGACCGTCGAACACCGGGGAGCTGTTTTTT. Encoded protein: CASTGPSNTGELFF.